Given below is one TCR beta chain in context. Its antigen is unknown. Base qualities are not at hand, and no much larger clone is one base apart. The time point label corresponds to: progressive disease on ibrutinib. For TCR beta library preparation, roughly 2 micrograms of genomic DNA was extracted from cryopreserved PBMCs. High-throughput TCR beta sequencing was performed on longitudinal blood samples from CLL patients receiving ibrutinib monotherapy. The patients took part in an open-label, single-center phase 2 trial of ibrutinib monotherapy. The CDR3 has 14 amino acids, counting the end cysteine and phenylalanine. Only the CDR3 DNA stays, 42 bases, in frame from base 1. Deletion took 5 bases off V and 2 bases off J, with a span of 10 bases between the germline ends. CDR1 and CDR2, looked up from the germline V gene, are ENHRY and SYGVKD. A MiSeq instrument was used for deep resolution sequencing, which targeted depths ranging from 1 in 1 million up to 1 in 200,000 T cells, with coverage averaging 10x for each clonotype. TCR beta libraries were generated with the immunoSEQ hsTCRB Kit. The original methods were these. ImmunoSEQ Data Assistant and ImmunoSEQ Analyzer were used for data analysis, and V, D and J genes were assigned according to IMGT definitions. Clonality, which ranges from 0 to 1, was calculated as one minus the normalized Shannon entropy of productive rearrangement frequencies. Only overrepresented clonotypes making up at least 0.05% of each patient's repertoire were included in the public clonotype analysis. Repertoires from approximately 13 age-matched healthy donors in immuneACCESS were used as clonality controls. In TCRdb, the immuneACCESS table is reduced to in-frame sequences with V and J assigned. These tables do not hold every clone; where another copy was compared, an unresolved V gene accounts for under half, and the others remain unexplained. Clonal size and the V and J genes are those of that table, whereas D and trimming came from the DNA. Recorded for this sample are roughly 70,000 clones; about 84% of them occurred a single time. The ten largest clonotypes hold roughly 7.7% of the sample.

The sample is drawn from a study of cytotoxic CD8 clonotypes in ibrutinib-treated CLL (dated by TCRdb to about 2021). With respect to the entire study: The cohort had 11 relapsed/refractory and around 16 treatment-naive patients; 17 were IGHV unmutated. Partial responses were observed in approximately 24 patients and complete responses in 2; after a median follow-up of roughly 62 months, remission was maintained in 14 patients and progression was observed in about twelve. The response samples were drawn at a median of approximately 11 months into treatment, with a range of about 6 to 36 months. Samples averaged about 260,000 productive templates and around 91,000 productive rearrangements. Longitudinal samples were available for 26 of the 86 trial participants. Cryopreserved peripheral blood mononuclear cells were obtained before treatment, at response, and at either sustained remission or disease progression. All remission and progressive disease samples were collected while patients were still receiving ibrutinib. General conclusions and limits of the study: Sustained-remission and progressing patients did not have matched sampling times, and lymph node repertoires were not examined. Public clonotypes were rare and either shrank or stayed stable during treatment, and the rise in clonality at ibrutinib response reflected expansion of private clonotypes. At baseline, clonality was higher than in age-matched healthy donors and showed a strong correlation with circulating CD8+ T-cell counts. Clonality rose at ibrutinib response, remained stable during sustained remission, and dropped back toward baseline at progression.

The sequenced sample was PBMCs, obtained at disease progression, from a patient treated with ibrutinib. The clonotype originates from a human donor with chronic lymphocytic leukemia. This chain is built from TRBV10-3 and TRBJ2-1; the best D guess is TRBD1, with 6 bases matching. The DNA is as follows: TGTGCCATCAGTCCGGGACAAACCTACAATGAGCAGTTCTTC. Translated, this is CAISPGQTYNEQFF.